These 30 T cell receptor beta chains were all obtained from the same sample, sequenced in a study of blood T cell repertoires in COVID-19. The method was immunoSEQ multiplex PCR; TCRdb's version includes in-frame clones alone and lacks a portion of them. The table records a few hundred thousand clones, 87% of them present only once. Input material: PBMCs or T cells enriched from blood (not recorded which). The receptors derive from a man aged 35 to 55 in a cohort exposed to, infected with or recovered from COVID-19 (not recorded which).

J is TRBJ1-2 and V is TRBV9; a possible D gene is TRBD1 (5 bases). CDR1 is SGDLS, CDR2 YYNGEE, per germline. The CDR3 runs 13 residues. Trimming cost V 0 bases and J 3 bases, with 6 bases left between them. In DNA, the CDR3 is TGTGCCAGCAGCGTAGAGGGGTACTATGGCTACACCTTC. Amino acids: CASSVEGYYGYTF.

The count of this clone is one. The CDR3 sequence is CASSFGSEAFF. CDR3 in DNA: TGTGCCAGCAGCTTCGGGTCTGAAGCTTTCTTT. The V and J genes are TRBV7-2 and TRBJ1-1; D gene unclear. This CDR3 has 11 residues. The germline gives CDR1 SGHTA, CDR2 FQGNSA. Trimming removed 3 bases at V and 6 bases at J, with 5 bases between. The full variable domain, with the rest looked up from reference TRBV7-2 and TRBJ1-1, is GAGVSQSPSNKVTEKGKDVELRCDPISGHTALYWYRQSLGQGLEFLIYFQGNSAPDKSGLPSDRFSAERTGGSVSTLTIQRTQQEDSAVYLCASSFGSEAFFGQGTRLTVV.

The chain joins TRBV27 to TRBJ1-2, with 7 bases matching TRBD1. The trim removed 3 bases at V and 9 bases at J, leaving 4 bases unmatched. The germline V gene has CDR1 MNHEY and CDR2 SMNVEV (reference sequence). The CDR3 covers 12 residues. CDR3 DNA sequence: TGTGCCAGCAGTTTTAGGGGGCGCAGCTACACCTTC. This gives the protein CASSFRGRSYTF.

This chain uses TRBV7-9 with TRBJ2-3; 7 bases match TRBD1. Germline values: CDR1 SEHNR, CDR2 FQNEAQ (reference sequence). Trimming at V came to 1 base and at J to 2 bases, leaving 3 bases not matched to a gene. This CDR3 has 15 residues. The CDR3 here is CASSLGGQPTDTQYF. CDR3 nucleotide sequence: TGTGCCAGCAGCTTAGGGGGACAGCCCACAGATACGCAGTATTTT. Variable domain in full (rest from reference TRBV7-9 and TRBJ2-3): DTGVSQNPRHKITKRGQNVTFRCDPISEHNRLYWYRQTLGQGPEFLTYFQNEAQLEKSRLLSDRFSAERPKGSFSTLEIQRTEQGDSAMYLCASSLGGQPTDTQYFGPGTRLTVL.

This chain links TRBV5-4 with TRBJ2-1; 9 nucleotides match TRBD1. Unmatched junction bases numbered 5, after V lost 2 bases and J lost 8 bases. This CDR3 is built from 14 residues. Per the germline V gene, CDR1 is SGHNT and CDR2 is YYREEE (reference sequence). This chain's CDR3 is CASSFRDRVHEQFF. The CDR3 region has the DNA TGTGCCAGCAGCTTCCGGGACAGGGTTCATGAGCAGTTCTTC.

The DNA of the CDR3 is TGTGCCAGCAGCCAATGGGTGCGGGAAGGCGAGACCCAGTACTTC. This codes for CASSQWVREGETQYF. The chain couples TRBV3-1 (or the pseudogene TRBV3-2) to TRBJ2-5, with a weak D call TRBD2 (6 bases). Germline values: CDR1 LGHDT, CDR2 YNNKEL (reference sequence). The CDR3 is made up of 15 amino acids. The ends were cut back, 2 bases at V and 5 bases at J, with 15 bases in the middle.

The chain links TRBV7-2 to TRBJ2-1, with no clear D. V was cut by 0 bases and J by 0 bases, with 6 bases left in between. The CDR3 loop spans 15 amino acids. Germline V lookup: CDR1 SGHTA, CDR2 FQGNSA. The CDR3 DNA reads as TGTGCCAGCAGCTTAGCGGGCAACTCCTACAATGAGCAGTTCTTC. Translated, it gives CASSLAGNSYNEQFF.

The chain uses TRBV30 and TRBJ2-2; unclear D gene. Germline V gives CDR1 GTSNPN, CDR2 SVGIG (reference sequence). The V end lost 3 bases, the J end lost 4 bases, and 15 bases lay between the germline ends. The CDR3 length is 15 residues. CDR3 protein: CAWRPPWPGTGELFF. CDR3 DNA: TGTGCCTGGAGACCCCCATGGCCGGGCACCGGGGAGCTGTTTTTT.

The genes are TRBV19 and TRBJ1-2; 7 positions match TRBD1. V shed 3 bases, J shed 1 base, and the junction held 11 bases outside the gene matches. The CDR3 loop spans 17 amino acids. Per the germline V gene, CDR1 is LNHDA and CDR2 is SQIVND (reference sequence). The CDR3 DNA reads as TGTGCCAGTAGTATCTCTGTGGTGGGACAGAGTAACTATGGCTACACCTTC. Translated, it gives CASSISVVGQSNYGYTF.

The CDR3 DNA is TGTGCCAGCAGTGAATCCCCCCTAGCGGGAGCCCCTGGGGCCAACGTCCTGACTTTC. The encoded protein is CASSESPLAGAPGANVLTF. The rearrangement links TRBV6-1 to TRBJ2-6; the match to TRBD2 covers 10 bases. Per germline, CDR1 MNHNS and CDR2 SASEGT. The ends lost 2 bases at V and 2 bases at J; junction bases unmatched: 9. The CDR3 covers 19 residues.

The chain joins TRBV3-1 (or the pseudogene TRBV3-2) to TRBJ2-7; tentative D call: TRBD1 (5 bases). The germline V and J ends were trimmed by 4 bases and 2 bases, with 9 bases remaining between them. The length of the CDR3 is 13 residues. Germline CDR1 LGHDT, CDR2 YNNKEL (reference sequence). The CDR3 region is CASSPQVAYEQYF. CDR3 DNA sequence: TGTGCCAGCAGCCCACAGGTCGCCTACGAGCAGTACTTC.

This clone was detected a few times. V is TRBV7-2 and J is TRBJ2-5; 10 bases are a match to TRBD1. This CDR3 spans 16 amino acids. CDR1 is SGHTA, CDR2 FQGNSA, per germline. Trimming removed 4 bases from V and 2 bases from J; junction bases left unmatched: 7. The chain's CDR3 is CASSYGTGVLQETQYF. The CDR3 DNA reads TGTGCCAGCAGCTACGGGACAGGGGTTTTGCAAGAGACCCAGTACTTC.

The chain combines TRBV6-5 with TRBJ1-1; maybe TRBD1 (6 bases). From germline, CDR1 is MNHEY and CDR2 SVGAGI. The V and J ends lost 0 bases and 4 bases respectively, with 12 bases between them. The CDR3 loop spans 15 amino acids. CDR3 DNA: TGTGCCAGCAGTTACTCGCCAGGGGCTGGCACTGAAGCTTTCTTT. Translation gives CASSYSPGAGTEAFF.

V is TRBV27 and J is TRBJ2-1, with D hard to call. Germline V lookup: CDR1 MNHEY, CDR2 SMNVEV (reference sequence). The CDR3 spans 15 residues. V gave up 3 bases and J gave up 4 bases, with 13 bases separating them. CDR3 coding DNA: TGTGCCAGCAGTTTTCGAGGTAGCCGATACAATGAGCAGTTCTTC. Amino acids: CASSFRGSRYNEQFF.

The genes are TRBV7-3 and TRBJ2-3, with D possibly TRBD2 on 5 matching bases. This CDR3 comprises 15 residues. Germline CDR1 SGHTA, CDR2 FQGTGA. Trimming stripped 0 bases from V and 2 bases from J, with 9 bases between. As DNA, the CDR3 is TGTGCCAGCAGCTTAACGGGAGTCGCCACAGATACGCAGTATTTT. This translates into CASSLTGVATDTQYF. The entire variable domain, with the rest obtained from reference TRBV7-3 and TRBJ2-3, is as follows: GAGVSQTPSNKVTEKGKYVELRCDPISGHTALYWYRQSLGQGPEFLIYFQGTGAADDSGLPNDRFFAVRPEGSVSTLKIQRTERGDSAVYLCASSLTGVATDTQYFGPGTRLTVL.

The chain is built from TRBV11-2 and TRBJ2-2; 9 bases match TRBD1. The V gene's germline CDR1 is SGHAT and CDR2 FQNNGV. This CDR3 has 15 residues. The V gene end was trimmed by 6 bases and the J gene end by 2 bases; junction bases not matched to a gene: 4. Here the CDR3 DNA reads TGTGCCAGCAGGGGGGACAGGGAAAACACCGGGGAGCTGTTTTTT. Residues: CASRGDRENTGELFF.

The chain joins TRBV3-1 (or the pseudogene TRBV3-2) to TRBJ1-4; 7 positions agree with TRBD1. The length of the CDR3 is 16 residues. Germline values: CDR1 LGHDT, CDR2 YNNKEL (reference sequence). J gave up 0 bases and V 4 bases, and 5 bases lay outside the gene matches. The CDR3 nucleotides read TGTGCCAGCAGCCCGGGACAGAAAGCAACTAATGAAAAACTGTTTTTT. Translation gives CASSPGQKATNEKLFF.

As regards this clone: The junction and the germline gene differ at one end; a read error may be behind it. The chain employs TRBV6-4 and TRBJ1-2; 8 bases are a match to TRBD1. The CDR3 has 11 residues. Germline loops: CDR1 MRHNA, CDR2 SNTAGT. CDR3 residues: CASSELGTGPF. The CDR3 DNA reads TGTGCCAGCAGTGAATTGGGGACAGGTCCCTTC.

This clone was recorded only once. The V call is TRBV27, the J call TRBJ2-2, with 7 nucleotides matching TRBD2. The CDR3 has 15 residues. Germline V gives CDR1 MNHEY, CDR2 SMNVEV (reference sequence). V gave up 2 bases and J gave up 3 bases; unmatched junction bases: 3. CDR3 bases: TGTGCCAGCAGTTTAGGCGGGAGTTACACCGGGGAGCTGTTTTTT. This encodes CASSLGGSYTGELFF.

Of note for this clone: Other DNA sequences from this sample encode an identical CDR3 as well. The genes are TRBV20-1 and TRBJ2-7; unclear D gene. The germline gives CDR1 DFQATT, CDR2 SNEGSKA (reference sequence). Trimming shortened V by 3 bases and J by 2 bases, and 5 bases separated the two germline ends. The CDR3 covers 11 residues. This CDR3 reads CSARTPYEQYF. CDR3 DNA: TGCAGTGCTAGGACTCCCTACGAGCAGTACTTC.

The J gene is TRBJ2-3, the V gene TRBV2; tentative D call: TRBD2 (6 bases). The CDR3 consists of 12 residues. CDR1 is SNHLY and CDR2 is FYNNEI in the germline V gene. Trimming removed 7 bases at V and 10 bases at J, with 15 bases between. CDR3 nucleotides: TGTGCCAGCACTGTCGGAGGGAACGCGCAGTATTTT. It translates to CASTVGGNAQYF.

The rearrangement uses TRBV18 and TRBJ2-5; D uncertain. This CDR3 region has 14 residues. From germline, CDR1 is KGHSH and CDR2 LQKENI. The V gene lost 1 base and the J gene lost 5 bases, with 11 bases spanning the gap. Written as DNA, the CDR3 is TGTGCCAGCTCACCACGACACAGCAGGGAGACCCAGTACTTC. It codes for CASSPRHSRETQYF.

This chain links TRBV7-9 with TRBJ1-6; maybe TRBD1 (5 bases). This CDR3 is built from 14 residues. CDR1 and CDR2 (germline): SEHNR, FQNEAQ (reference sequence). The V and J ends lost 1 base and 8 bases respectively, with 9 bases between them. The chain's CDR3 is CASSLEGSDSPLHF. The CDR3 nucleotides read TGTGCCAGCAGCTTAGAGGGGTCGGATTCACCCCTCCACTTT.

The CDR3 spells CASSEGLARYNEQFF. As DNA, the CDR3 is TGTGCCAGCAGCGAAGGATTAGCACGCTACAATGAGCAGTTCTTC. The chain joins TRBV11-2 to TRBJ2-1; D ambiguous. Trimming left V 5 bases short and J 3 bases short, with 14 bases between. This CDR3 is 15 amino acids long. The V gene's germline CDR1 is SGHAT and CDR2 FQNNGV.

The chain carries TRBV18 and TRBJ2-3, with 8 bases that match TRBD2. The CDR3 totals 15 residues. Germline loops: CDR1 KGHSH, CDR2 LQKENI. The V segment lost 3 bases and the J segment 7 bases; nucleotides outside the gene matches: 9. In DNA form, the CDR3 reads TGTGCCAGCTCACCTAGGGCTAGCGGGTCAAATACGCAGTATTTT. Translation: CASSPRASGSNTQYF.

The chain joins TRBV6-5 to TRBJ2-1, with 8 bases identical to TRBD1. Germline V gene data show CDR1 as MNHEY and CDR2 as SVGAGI. The CDR3 is made up of 15 amino acids. V gave up 2 bases and J gave up 3 bases; unmatched junction bases: 3. CDR3: CASSYQGAHYNEQFF. DNA for the CDR3: TGTGCCAGCAGTTACCAGGGGGCCCACTACAATGAGCAGTTCTTC.

The rearrangement joins TRBV9 to TRBJ2-1; 14 nucleotides line up with TRBD2. CDR1 is SGDLS and CDR2 is YYNGEE in the germline V gene. This CDR3 contains 15 residues. V lost 4 bases to trimming and J lost 8 bases; unmatched junction nucleotides: 5. CDR3 sequence (DNA): TGTGCCAGCAGCCTGGGACTAGCGGGAGTCCATGAGCAGTTCTTC. Its translation: CASSLGLAGVHEQFF.

A single count supports this clone. The V call is TRBV20-1, the J call TRBJ2-7; 14 bases agree with TRBD2. The V gene's germline CDR1 is DFQATT and CDR2 SNEGSKA (reference sequence). The V and J ends lost 7 bases and 12 bases, in that order; junction bases with no gene match: 5. The CDR3 length is 11 residues. CDR3 in amino acids: CSVGTSGSLYF. As DNA, the CDR3 is TGCAGTGTCGGGACTAGCGGGAGCCTGTACTTC.

V is TRBV6-1 and J is TRBJ1-5; 9 positions agree with TRBD1. Germline lookup yields CDR1 MNHNS and CDR2 SASEGT. The ends lost 2 bases at V and 6 bases at J; junction bases unmatched: 14. CDR3 length: 18 amino acids. CDR3 sequence reads: CASSEMYRGTGSIQPQHF. The CDR3 DNA follows: TGTGCCAGCAGTGAAATGTATAGAGGGACAGGGTCAATTCAGCCCCAGCATTTT.

The gene calls are TRBV4-1 and TRBJ2-5; weak D call: TRBD2 (5 bases). With 4 bases removed from V and 4 bases from J, the gap between germline ends came to 13 bases. Germline assignment: CDR1 MGHRA and CDR2 YSYEKL. This CDR3 has 14 residues. CDR3 sequence (DNA): TGCGCCAGCAGCCCAGGCGGAGGAGGAGAGACCCAGTACTTC. Its translation: CASSPGGGGETQYF.